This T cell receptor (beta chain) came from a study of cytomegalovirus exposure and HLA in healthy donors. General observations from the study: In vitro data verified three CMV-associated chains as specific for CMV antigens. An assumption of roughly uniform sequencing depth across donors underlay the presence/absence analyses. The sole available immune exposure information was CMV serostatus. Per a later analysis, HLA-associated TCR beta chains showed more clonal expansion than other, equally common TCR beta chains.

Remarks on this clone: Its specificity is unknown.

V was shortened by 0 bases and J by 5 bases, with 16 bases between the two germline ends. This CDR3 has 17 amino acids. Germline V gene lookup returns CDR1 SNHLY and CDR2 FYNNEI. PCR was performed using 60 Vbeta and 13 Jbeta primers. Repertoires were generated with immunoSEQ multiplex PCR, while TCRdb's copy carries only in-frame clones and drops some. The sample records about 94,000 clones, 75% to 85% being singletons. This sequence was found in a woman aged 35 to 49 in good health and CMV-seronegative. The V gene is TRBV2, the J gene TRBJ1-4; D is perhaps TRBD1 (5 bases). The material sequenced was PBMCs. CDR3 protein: CASSEAPLGRGNEKLFF. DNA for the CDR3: TGTGCCAGCAGTGAAGCTCCTTTGGGGCGTGGGAATGAAAAACTGTTTTTT.